Detailed here is one T cell receptor beta chain. This sample stems from a study of blood T cell repertoires in COVID-19. Study context: The United States, Italy and Spain were the sources of the acute and convalescent COVID-19 samples. From T cells, B-cell-depleted T cells, or PBMCs came the material, which was cDNA or gDNA.

Germline CDR1 and CDR2: LGHNA and YSLEER. The CDR3 consists of 15 residues. The V gene lost 4 bases and the J gene lost 4 bases, with 15 bases spanning the gap. Authors' data handling: Estimated nucleated cell counts came from reference gene primer amplification. Measured with immunoSEQ multiplex PCR; TCRdb has only the in-frame clones, and not every one. That table supplies the V and J calls and clone size; D and trimming were determined from the DNA. The data contain about 16,000 clones, 70% to 80% of them singletons. Material for sequencing was peripheral blood. The sequence was obtained from a man in his 60s with acute or convalescent COVID-19. V usage is TRBV4-3 and J usage is TRBJ2-3, with D possibly being TRBD1 (6 bases). CDR3 in amino acids: CASSLGQSRADTQYF. CDR3 nucleotide sequence: TGCGCCAGCAGCCTTGGACAGTCCAGGGCAGATACGCAGTATTTT.